This T cell receptor (beta chain) was profiled in a study of control samples from healthy donors and cancer patients. Clones were read by immunoSEQ multiplex PCR, and TCRdb kept only the in-frame ones, dropping some. Of 100,000 to 150,000 clones in the sample, about 90% were seen once. CDR1 and CDR2 from the germline V gene are MGHRA and YSYEKL. V shed 4 bases, J shed 6 bases, and the junction held 9 bases outside the gene matches. This CDR3 comprises 15 residues. The origin of this receptor is a man aged 18 to 35 in good health. V gene TRBV4-1 combines with J gene TRBJ2-1; 7 bases fit TRBD1. The source material was blood. This CDR3 is CASSRALGQFNEQFF. For the CDR3, the DNA is TGCGCCAGCAGCCGAGCCTTGGGACAGTTCAATGAGCAGTTCTTC.